The clone carrying this T cell receptor (beta chain) was seen once. Its antigen remains unknown. The method was immunoSEQ multiplex PCR; TCRdb's version includes in-frame clones alone and lacks a portion of them. The sample consists of around 160,000 clones, roughly 88% of them appearing once. These data come from a study of T cell responses to AZD1222 COVID-19 vaccine. Background on the study: Researchers grouped second doses given at about 4 or about 12 weeks into one pool. General study results and limits: Along spike, vaccine-associated CD4 TCRs were found throughout, with dominance at 160-218 and 743-854. White British ancestry dominated among donors, who included more females, and clonal diversity was possibly underestimated. Spike-specific TCR breadth and depth were elevated following two AZD1222 doses.

The specimen comprised peripheral blood, sampled on day 0 of AZD1222 vaccination. The receptor was isolated from an adult in good health.

The CDR3 protein is CAISVRSSGELFF. CDR3 bases: TGTGCCATCAGTGTGCGGAGTTCCGGGGAGCTGTTTTTT. This chain links TRBV10-3 with TRBJ2-2; D ambiguous. The CDR3 covers 13 residues. The germline V and J ends were trimmed by 4 bases and 6 bases, with 9 bases remaining between them. Germline values: CDR1 ENHRY, CDR2 SYGVKD.